This T cell receptor beta chain comes out of a study of blood T cell repertoires in COVID-19. In the original analysis: Estimates of nucleated cell counts were drawn from the amplification of reference gene primers. Here immunoSEQ multiplex PCR was the method, and the copy in TCRdb shows in-frame clones only, minus some. That table gives V, J and clone size, and the DNA gave D and trimming. The sample has approximately 300,000 clones; around 86% are singletons. Trimming removed 3 bases from V and 9 bases from J, with 9 bases in between. The CDR3 sequence is 12 residues long. Germline values: CDR1 LGHDT, CDR2 YNNKEL (reference sequence). Before being deemed recovered, Cohort 3 donors had two negative PCRs, clearance, or symptom resolution.

J is TRBJ1-5 and V is TRBV3-1 (or the pseudogene TRBV3-2); D might be TRBD1 (6 bases). The specimen sequenced was PBMCs or T cells enriched from blood (not recorded which). The TCR sequence derives from a man in his fifties or sixties who had recovered from COVID-19. The CDR3 region has the DNA TGTGCCAGCAGCCATCGGGGGGCGCCCCAGCATTTT. Its protein is CASSHRGAPQHF.